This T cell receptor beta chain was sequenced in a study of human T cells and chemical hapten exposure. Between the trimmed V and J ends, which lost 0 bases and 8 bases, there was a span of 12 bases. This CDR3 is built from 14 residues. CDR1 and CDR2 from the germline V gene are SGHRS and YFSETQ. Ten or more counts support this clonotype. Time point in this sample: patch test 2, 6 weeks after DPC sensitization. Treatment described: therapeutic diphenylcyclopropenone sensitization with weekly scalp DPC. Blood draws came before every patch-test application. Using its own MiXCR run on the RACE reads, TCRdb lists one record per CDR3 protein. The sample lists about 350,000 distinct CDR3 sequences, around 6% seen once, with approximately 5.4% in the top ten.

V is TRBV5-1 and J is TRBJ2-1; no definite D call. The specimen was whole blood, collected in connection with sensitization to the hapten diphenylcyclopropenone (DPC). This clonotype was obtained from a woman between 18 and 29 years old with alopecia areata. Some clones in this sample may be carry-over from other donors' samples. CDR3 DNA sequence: TGCGCCAGCAGCTTGGCCCCGGCAACCGATGAGCAGTTCTTC. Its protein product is CASSLAPATDEQFF. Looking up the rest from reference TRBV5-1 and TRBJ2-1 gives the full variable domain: KAGVTQTPRYLIKTRGQQVTLSCSPISGHRSVSWYQQTPGQGLQFLFEYFSETQRNKGNFPGRFSGRQFSNSRSEMNVSTLELGDSALYLCASSLAPATDEQFFGPGTRLTVL.